This T cell receptor beta chain was found in a study of T cell clones after liver transplantation. Whole-study context: Samples came from ITN030ST, which attempted immunosuppression withdrawal within 2 years of liver transplantation. Apart from a few HCV-positive recipients, transplants were for non-autoimmune, non-viral reasons. Tolerant meant at least one year fully off immunosuppression without liver enzymes above twice normal.

The data were produced by immunoSEQ multiplex PCR, yet TCRdb's version contains in-frame clones alone and is incomplete. The top ten clones hold roughly 0.98% of a sample with tens of thousands of clones, almost 95% of them seen once. J was trimmed by 0 bases and V by 5 bases; bases with no gene match: 18. This CDR3 has 19 amino acids. CDR1 is MDHEN and CDR2 is SYDVKM in the germline V gene. The chain is built from TRBV28 and TRBJ2-7; 8 positions agree with TRBD2. This specimen consisted of CD4+ T cells from blood, obtained about 27 months after liver transplant. This clonotype was sampled from a human patient who received a liver transplant. The T cells may come from the graft donor. As DNA, the CDR3 is TGTGCCAGCAGTCGGACGAAAGATTTGGCGGGAGGAACCTCCTACGAGCAGTACTTC. Protein product: CASSRTKDLAGGTSYEQYF.